A single TCR beta chain is shown here with its context. Caucasian, healthy and from Russia, the donors were aged between about 6 and 90. The data belong to a study of blood T cells in healthy people across ages. V shed 6 bases and J 2 bases; nucleotides not matched to a gene: 6. This CDR3 has 14 residues. A J-beta primer mix and a sample-barcoded 5' primer were used in a second PCR of about 7 to 12 cycles. TCRdb analysed the 5' RACE reads with MiXCR anew, one entry per CDR3 protein. Among under 1,000,000 distinct CDR3 sequences listed, less than 60% were seen once. V and J are TRBV12-3 or TRBV12-4 and TRBJ1-1; 7 bases are shared with TRBD1. Sequenced: blood. The TCR originated in an elderly man in good health. The CDR3: CASRSTGLNTEAFF. The CDR3 DNA sequence: TGTGCCAGCAGGTCGACAGGGCTAAACACTGAAGCTTTCTTT.